The rows below give T cell receptor beta chains drawn from one sample of a study of T-cell memory formation after mild COVID-19. TCRdb re-called the 5' RACE reads through MiXCR, storing one row per CDR3 protein. The sample holds approximately 560,000 distinct CDR3 sequences; 15% to 20% are singletons and the top ten take about 8.1%. What was sequenced was PBMCs or a T cell subset sorted from them (not recorded which). The receptors derive from an adult woman who had mild COVID-19 (a few samples of this study predate the infection). Cell type and time point are not known. Each CDR3 is given with its conserved first and last residue. A D gene is named only where the DNA matches it firmly.

NA,TRBJ1-1,TRBV6-1,CASSEGATGGGAFF
NA,TRBJ2-2,TRBV9,CASSVGEGSGELFF
NA,TRBJ1-2,TRBV20-1,CSAFRAGGNYGYTF
NA,TRBJ2-3,TRBV4-1,CASSRTERVTQYF
TRBD1,TRBJ2-2,TRBV4-1,CASSSGTGVGTGELFF
NA,TRBJ2-5,TRBV7-9,CASSYARTLGETQYF
NA,TRBJ2-1,TRBV10-3,CAISGPRAAYNEQFF
NA,TRBJ2-1,TRBV20-1,CSARGDSNEQFF
NA,TRBJ2-7,TRBV2,CASCDRQIYEQYF
NA,TRBJ1-3,TRBV4-1,CASRDLGRSSGNTIYF
TRBD1,TRBJ1-1,TRBV29-1,CSVGGQGWNTEAFF
NA,TRBJ1-3,TRBV7-2,CASSPRPMIHSGNTIYF
NA,TRBJ2-7,TRBV5-1,CASSLGRHEQYF
NA,TRBJ2-5,TRBV20-1,CSANGPVMETQYF
TRBD2,TRBJ2-7,TRBV6-5,CASSNLAGAYEQYF
NA,TRBJ2-1,TRBV9,CASSGPGHEQFF
TRBD2,TRBJ2-1,TRBV7-6,CASSSIGGLAGNEQFF
TRBD1,TRBJ1-3,TRBV20-1,CSASTRDSSSGNTIYF
NA,TRBJ2-7,TRBV4-2,CASSQDVSIGAGYEQYF
NA,TRBJ2-7,TRBV6-6,CASLRSGEFYEQYF
NA,TRBJ2-1,TRBV12-3/TRBV12-4,CASSFRGADNEQFF
NA,TRBJ2-7,TRBV27,CASSLFSGAFYEQYF
TRBD2,TRBJ2-3,TRBV7-8,CASSQLAGLPLRSDTQYF
NA,TRBJ1-2,TRBV7-8,CASSLGSLGDLNYGYTF
NA,TRBJ1-4,TRBV6-5,CASTLIGGTNEKLFF
TRBD1,TRBJ1-3,TRBV27,CASSLRQGYSGNTIYF
NA,TRBJ2-5,TRBV19,CASSTWDASEETQYF